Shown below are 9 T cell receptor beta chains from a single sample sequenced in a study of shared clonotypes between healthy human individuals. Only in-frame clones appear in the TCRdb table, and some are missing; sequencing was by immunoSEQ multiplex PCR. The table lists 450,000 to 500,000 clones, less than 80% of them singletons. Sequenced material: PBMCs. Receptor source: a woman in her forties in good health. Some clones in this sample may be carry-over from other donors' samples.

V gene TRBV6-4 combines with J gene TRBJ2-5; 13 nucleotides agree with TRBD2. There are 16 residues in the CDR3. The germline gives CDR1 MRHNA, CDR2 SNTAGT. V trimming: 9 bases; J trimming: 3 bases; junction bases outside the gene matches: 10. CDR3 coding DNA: TGTGCCAGGTTCGGGACTAGCGGGGACGGAAAAGAGACCCAGTACTTC. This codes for CARFGTSGDGKETQYF.

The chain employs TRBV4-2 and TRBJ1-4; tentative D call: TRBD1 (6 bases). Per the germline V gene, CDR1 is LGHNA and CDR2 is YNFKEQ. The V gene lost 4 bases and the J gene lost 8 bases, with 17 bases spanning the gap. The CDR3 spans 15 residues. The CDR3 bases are TGTGCCAGCAGCCCCGACCCCCGGGGGGCCGAAAAACTGTTTTTT. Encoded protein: CASSPDPRGAEKLFF.

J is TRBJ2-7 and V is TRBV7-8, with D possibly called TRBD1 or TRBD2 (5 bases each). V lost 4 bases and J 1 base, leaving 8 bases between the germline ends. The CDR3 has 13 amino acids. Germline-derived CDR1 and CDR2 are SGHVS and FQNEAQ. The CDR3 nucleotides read TGTGCCAGCAGCTGGGACCTTTCCTACGAGCAGTACTTC. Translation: CASSWDLSYEQYF.

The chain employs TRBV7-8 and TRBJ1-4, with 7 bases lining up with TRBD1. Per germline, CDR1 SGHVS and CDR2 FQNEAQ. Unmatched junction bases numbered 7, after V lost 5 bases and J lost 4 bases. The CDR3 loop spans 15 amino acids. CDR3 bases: TGTGCCAGCAGCAAGAGGACAGGAAATAATGAAAAACTGTTTTTT. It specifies CASSKRTGNNEKLFF. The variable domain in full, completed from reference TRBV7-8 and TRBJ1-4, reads GAGVSQSPRYKVAKRGQDVALRCDPISGHVSLFWYQQALGQGPEFLTYFQNEAQLDKSGLPSDRFFAERPEGSVSTLKIQRTQQEDSAVYLCASSKRTGNNEKLFFGSGTQLSVL.

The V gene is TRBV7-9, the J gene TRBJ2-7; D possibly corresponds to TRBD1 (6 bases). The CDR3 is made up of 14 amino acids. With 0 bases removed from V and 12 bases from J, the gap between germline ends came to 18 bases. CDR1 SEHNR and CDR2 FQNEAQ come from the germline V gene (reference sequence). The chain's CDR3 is CASSLALAGAFVYF. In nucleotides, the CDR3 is TGTGCCAGCAGCTTAGCGCTGGCAGGGGCCTTTGTGTACTTC.

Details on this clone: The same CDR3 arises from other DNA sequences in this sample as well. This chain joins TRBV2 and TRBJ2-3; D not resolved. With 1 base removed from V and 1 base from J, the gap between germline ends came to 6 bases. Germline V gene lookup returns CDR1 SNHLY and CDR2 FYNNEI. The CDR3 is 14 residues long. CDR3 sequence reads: CASSEGGGTDTQYF. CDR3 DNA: TGTGCCAGCAGTGAAGGAGGAGGCACAGATACGCAGTATTTT.

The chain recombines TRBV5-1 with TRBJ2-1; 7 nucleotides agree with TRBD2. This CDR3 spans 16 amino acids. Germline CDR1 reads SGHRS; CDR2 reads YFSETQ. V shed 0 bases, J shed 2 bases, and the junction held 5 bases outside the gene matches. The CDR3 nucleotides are TGCGCCAGCAGCTTGGGGACGGGAGGAACCTACAATGAGCAGTTCTTC. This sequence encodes CASSLGTGGTYNEQFF.

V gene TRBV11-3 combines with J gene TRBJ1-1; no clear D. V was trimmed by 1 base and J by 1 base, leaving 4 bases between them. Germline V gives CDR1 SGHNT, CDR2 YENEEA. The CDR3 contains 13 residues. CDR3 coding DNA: TGTGCCAGCAGCTTAGGGGAGAACACTGAAGCTTTCTTT. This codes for CASSLGENTEAFF. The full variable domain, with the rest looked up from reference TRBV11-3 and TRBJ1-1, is EAGVVQSPRYKIIEKKQPVAFWCNPISGHNTLYWYLQNLGQGPELLIRYENEEAVDDSQLPKDRFSAERLKGVDSTLKIQPAELGDSAVYLCASSLGENTEAFFGQGTRLTVV.

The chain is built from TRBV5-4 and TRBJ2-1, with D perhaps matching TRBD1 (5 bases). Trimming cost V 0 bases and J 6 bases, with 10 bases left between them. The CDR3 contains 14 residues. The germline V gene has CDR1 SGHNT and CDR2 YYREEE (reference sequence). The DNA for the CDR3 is TGTGCCAGCAGCTTGGGATCAGGGATCAATGAGCAGTTCTTC. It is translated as CASSLGSGINEQFF.